A single sample gave rise to the 29 T cell receptor beta chains below, sequenced in a study of blood T cell repertoires in COVID-19. Here immunoSEQ multiplex PCR was the method, and the copy in TCRdb shows in-frame clones only, minus some. The data show roughly 120,000 clones, roughly 70% seen once. Sequenced input: peripheral blood. All receptors come from a human donor with acute or convalescent COVID-19. The donor label of this sample is uncertain.

The chain is built from TRBV7-6 and TRBJ2-2; 7 nucleotides agree with TRBD2. CDR1 is SGHVS, CDR2 FNYEAQ, per germline. The CDR3 is 16 residues long. The ends lost 5 bases at V and 2 bases at J; junction bases unmatched: 8. CDR3 sequence (DNA): TGTGCCAGCAGCCGTACTGGGGGGGACAACACCGGGGAGCTGTTTTTT. It translates to CASSRTGGDNTGELFF. Variable domain in full (rest from reference TRBV7-6 and TRBJ2-2): GAGVSQSPRYKVTKRGQDVALRCDPISGHVSLYWYRQALGQGPEFLTYFNYEAQQDKSGLPNDRFSAERPEGSISTLTIQRTEQRDSAMYRCASSRTGGDNTGELFFGEGSRLTVL.

The chain carries TRBV4-1 and TRBJ1-1; 7 nucleotides match TRBD1. V trimming: 4 bases; J trimming: 11 bases; junction bases outside the gene matches: 10. CDR3 length: 13 residues. In germline, CDR1 is MGHRA, CDR2 YSYEKL. This chain's CDR3 is CASSPRTGPTAFF. CDR3 DNA: TGCGCCAGCAGCCCGAGGACAGGCCCGACGGCTTTCTTT.

The chain recombines TRBV6-1 with TRBJ2-1, with D perhaps matching TRBD2 (6 bases). Looked up from germline, CDR1 is MNHNS and CDR2 is SASEGT. The CDR3 totals 15 residues. The V gene lost 3 bases and the J gene lost 6 bases, with 15 bases spanning the gap. This chain's CDR3 is CASSEAGRTANEQFF. CDR3 DNA: TGTGCCAGCAGTGAGGCGGGGAGAACGGCCAATGAGCAGTTCTTC.

This chain connects TRBV30 to TRBJ1-1; tentative D call: TRBD1 (5 bases). Germline values: CDR1 GTSNPN, CDR2 SVGIG (reference sequence). The CDR3 spans 14 residues. Trimming left V 4 bases short and J 1 base short, with 13 bases between. The CDR3 is CAWTLVGGNTEAFF. The CDR3 DNA is TGTGCCTGGACCCTCGTCGGGGGGAACACTGAAGCTTTCTTT.

The V call is TRBV5-5, the J call TRBJ1-3; TRBD1 matches at 8 bases. The CDR3 extends over 19 amino acids. The V and J ends lost 0 bases and 3 bases, in that order; junction bases with no gene match: 14. Looked up from germline, CDR1 is SGHKS and CDR2 is YYEKEE (reference sequence). The CDR3 loop is CASSLELWTGSFGGNTIYF. DNA for the CDR3: TGTGCCAGCAGCTTGGAGCTCTGGACAGGGTCTTTTGGTGGAAACACCATATATTTT.

The genes are TRBV30 and TRBJ1-2; no reliable D call. Germline lookup yields CDR1 GTSNPN and CDR2 SVGIG (reference sequence). V gave up 2 bases and J gave up 5 bases, with 15 bases separating them. This CDR3 has 14 amino acids. The CDR3 nucleotides read TGTGCCTGGAGTCCCCACTCTGGAGTATATGGCTACACCTTC. It translates to CAWSPHSGVYGYTF.

The count of this clone is one. This probably arose from a read error, given a far larger clone one base away. The genes are TRBV4-1 and TRBJ1-4, with D hard to call. Germline CDR1 MGHRA, CDR2 YSYEKL. The V gene lost 1 base and the J gene lost 7 bases, with 4 bases spanning the gap. The CDR3 is 12 residues long. The CDR3 loop reads CASSQGGEKLFF. The DNA of the CDR3 is TGCGCCAGCAGCCAAGGCGGTGAAAAACTGTTTTTT.

The chain recombines TRBV24-1 with TRBJ1-2; D perhaps matches TRBD1 (6 bases). The germline CDR1 and CDR2 sequences are KGHDR and SFDVKD. The CDR3 spans 15 residues. Trimming took off 4 bases at V and 4 bases at J, with 15 bases between the two ends. CDR3 loop: CATSDPRRGGYGYTF. CDR3 bases: TGTGCCACCAGTGACCCGAGGAGAGGGGGCTATGGCTACACCTTC.

This chain joins TRBV7-2 and TRBJ2-5, with 8 positions matching TRBD1. CDR3 size: 18 residues. Germline CDR1 and CDR2: SGHTA and FQGNSA. The trim removed 2 bases at V and 7 bases at J, leaving 18 bases unmatched. The CDR3 DNA reads TGTGCCAGCAGCTTACGGTCCGGGCGTGGACAGGGTGCGATGACCCAGTACTTC. It yields the protein CASSLRSGRGQGAMTQYF. The full variable domain, in which reference TRBV7-2 and TRBJ2-5 provide the parts outside the CDR3, is GAGVSQSPSNKVTEKGKDVELRCDPISGHTALYWYRQSLGQGLEFLIYFQGNSAPDKSGLPSDRFSAERTGGSVSTLTIQRTQQEDSAVYLCASSLRSGRGQGAMTQYFGPGTRLLVL.

The table lists this clone with a few counts. This sequence joins TRBV5-6 and TRBJ2-1; D is uncertain. V lost 2 bases and J lost 2, with 11 bases in between. The CDR3 extends over 15 amino acids. From germline, CDR1 is SGHDT and CDR2 YYEEEE. CDR3 amino acids: CASSFLAITYNEQFF. The DNA for the CDR3 is TGTGCCAGCAGCTTTTTAGCCATAACCTACAATGAGCAGTTCTTC.

This clone was counted at least ten times. The chain employs TRBV10-3 and TRBJ2-6; 9 nucleotides align to TRBD1. The CDR3 is 17 residues long. The V gene end was trimmed by 8 bases and the J gene end by 0 bases; junction bases not matched to a gene: 8. CDR1 and CDR2 from the germline V gene are ENHRY and SYGVKD. The CDR3 here is CAIGGGTGSSGANVLTF. The DNA of the CDR3 is TGTGCCATCGGGGGGGGGACAGGGAGCTCTGGGGCCAACGTCCTGACTTTC.

A few counts support this clone. This chain connects TRBV5-1 to TRBJ2-1; D unresolved. This CDR3 contains 15 residues. Trimming cost V 4 bases and J 0 bases, with 11 bases left between them. Germline CDR1 and CDR2: SGHRS and YFSETQ. The CDR3 reads CASSKDSNSYNEQFF. The CDR3 DNA reads as TGCGCCAGCAGCAAAGACTCGAACTCCTACAATGAGCAGTTCTTC.

This clone was detected a few times. This rearrangement joins TRBV15 to TRBJ1-5; 11 bases fit TRBD1. The CDR3 sequence is 15 residues long. Losses at the gene ends were 7 bases for V and 4 bases for J; bases not matched to a gene: 6. Germline V gene sequence: CDR1 LNHNV, CDR2 YYDKDF (reference sequence). DNA for the CDR3: TGTGCCACCAAGGTGGGACAGGGGGATAATCAGCCCCAGCATTTT. Translation gives CATKVGQGDNQPQHF.

The chain combines TRBV5-4 with TRBJ2-5; tentative D call: TRBD2 (7 bases). The CDR3 loop spans 17 amino acids. V was pared by 0 bases and J by 5 bases, with 20 bases between. Germline V CDR1 and CDR2: SGHNT, YYREEE (reference sequence). In DNA form, the CDR3 reads TGTGCCAGCAGCTTGGGGATTCGACAGGCCGGGAGGGAGACCCAGTACTTC. This gives the protein CASSLGIRQAGRETQYF.

V is TRBV9 and J is TRBJ2-1, with 10 bases lining up with TRBD1. The junction had 7 bases not matched to a gene; V was cut back by 4 bases and J by 3 bases. This CDR3 has 16 amino acids. Germline lookup yields CDR1 SGDLS and CDR2 YYNGEE. CDR3 protein: CASSPRQGAGYNEQFF. The DNA for the CDR3 is TGTGCCAGCAGCCCTCGACAGGGGGCAGGCTACAATGAGCAGTTCTTC.

This chain uses TRBV28 with TRBJ1-5; TRBD1 matches 7 bases. The germline gives CDR1 MDHEN, CDR2 SYDVKM. This CDR3 comprises 15 residues. Germline trimming cut 8 bases from V and 5 bases from J; bases unmatched to any gene: 12. CDR3 coding DNA: TGTGCCAGCTTGGGACGACAGGGTCGTGATCAGCCCCAGCATTTT. It specifies CASLGRQGRDQPQHF. The entire variable domain, with the rest obtained from reference TRBV28 and TRBJ1-5, is as follows: DVKVTQSSRYLVKRTGEKVFLECVQDMDHENMFWYRQDPGLGLRLIYFSYDVKMKEKGDIPEGYSVSREKKERFSLILESASTNQTSMYLCASLGRQGRDQPQHFGDGTRLSIL.

The chain recombines TRBV18 with TRBJ2-2, with D hard to call. The CDR3 extends over 15 amino acids. Germline-derived CDR1 and CDR2 are KGHSH and LQKENI. V was shortened by 2 bases and J by 0 bases, with 7 bases between the two germline ends. The CDR3: CASSPGRTNTGELFF. DNA of the CDR3: TGTGCCAGCTCACCAGGCAGAACGAACACCGGGGAGCTGTTTTTT.

The J gene is TRBJ2-2, the V gene TRBV19, with D unresolved. With 8 bases removed from V and 0 bases from J, the gap between germline ends came to 13 bases. Germline V lookup: CDR1 LNHDA, CDR2 SQIVND (reference sequence). The length of the CDR3 is 15 residues. The CDR3 spells CASVGKQTNTGELFF. The CDR3 nucleotides are TGTGCCAGTGTCGGAAAACAGACGAACACCGGGGAGCTGTTTTTT.

The chain carries TRBV21-1 and TRBJ1-1; no check of the table's D call, TRBD1, against the DNA was made. TRBV21-1 is a pseudogene segment. This CDR3 is built from 16 residues. CDR3 loop: CASSKSGTGVNTEAFF. DNA for the CDR3: TGTGCCAGCAGCAAATCAGGGACAGGGGTGAACACTGAAGCTTTCTTT.

The chain is built from TRBV24-1 and TRBJ1-2; a possible D gene is TRBD1 (5 bases). The germline CDR1 and CDR2 sequences are KGHDR and SFDVKD. V was clipped by 5 bases and J by 0 bases, with 9 bases between them. The CDR3 is 14 amino acids. The CDR3 nucleotides are TGTGCCACCAGTGCCCCGACAGCTAACTATGGCTACACCTTC. This encodes CATSAPTANYGYTF.

This chain links TRBV6-6 with TRBJ1-5, with 8 bases fitting TRBD1. V shed 4 bases and J 4 bases; nucleotides not matched to a gene: 6. Germline CDR1 reads MNHNY; CDR2 reads SVGAGI (reference sequence). The CDR3 extends over 15 amino acids. Here the CDR3 reads CASSSNQGANQPQHF. The CDR3 DNA sequence: TGTGCCAGCAGTTCGAATCAGGGGGCGAATCAGCCCCAGCATTTT.

In its sample, this clone was seen a few times. This chain links TRBV2 with TRBJ2-7, with a weak D call TRBD2 (6 bases). The CDR3 is made up of 14 amino acids. Germline values: CDR1 SNHLY, CDR2 FYNNEI. V lost 8 bases, J lost 4 bases, and 18 bases lay in between. The CDR3 loop is CASRGRRAPYEQYF. The DNA of the CDR3 is TGTGCCAGCCGAGGAAGGAGGGCCCCTTACGAGCAGTACTTC.

This chain links TRBV4-1 with TRBJ1-6; the match to TRBD1 covers 11 bases. V gave up 4 bases and J gave up 0 bases; unmatched junction bases: 2. CDR3 length: 17 amino acids. Per the germline V gene, CDR1 is MGHRA and CDR2 is YSYEKL. CDR3 amino acids: CASSRDRGDSYNSPLHF. The DNA for the CDR3 is TGCGCCAGCAGCCGGGACAGGGGGGACTCCTATAATTCACCCCTCCACTTT.

This chain links TRBV7-3 with TRBJ1-6, with a tentative D call TRBD1 (6 bases). Between the trimmed V and J ends, which lost 2 bases and 10 bases, there was a span of 12 bases. Germline CDR1 reads SGHTA; CDR2 reads FQGTGA. The CDR3 loop spans 14 amino acids. This CDR3 is CASSLGDTGSPLHF. CDR3 bases: TGTGCCAGCAGCTTAGGGGACACCGGGTCACCCCTCCACTTT.

The chain recombines TRBV7-9 with TRBJ1-2, with no clear D. The CDR3 extends over 12 amino acids. CDR1 SEHNR and CDR2 FQNEAQ come from the germline V gene (reference sequence). V dropped 5 bases and J dropped 6 bases, with 10 bases sitting between them. The CDR3 nucleotides are TGTGCCAGCAGCCGCCAGGCCGATGGCTACACCTTC. Amino acid sequence: CASSRQADGYTF.

The CDR3 protein is CASSEPRKLRAQQPQHF. The CDR3 coding sequence is TGTGCCAGCAGTGAACCGCGAAAACTCAGGGCGCAGCAGCCCCAGCATTTT. The chain joins TRBV6-1 to TRBJ1-5; possible D gene TRBD1, 5 bases. The germline V gene encodes CDR1 MNHNS and CDR2 SASEGT. This CDR3 has 17 residues. The ends were cut back, 2 bases at V and 7 bases at J, with 21 bases in the middle.

The chain has TRBV30 and TRBJ2-4, with D maybe TRBD2 (6 bases). From germline, CDR1 is GTSNPN and CDR2 SVGIG (reference sequence). Deletions cut 3 bases from V and 9 bases from J, with 12 bases between. The CDR3 extends over 12 amino acids. The CDR3 protein is CAWREGPTIQYF. CDR3 bases: TGTGCCTGGAGGGAGGGACCGACCATTCAGTACTTC.

This clone has only one observation. The chain combines TRBV3-1 (or the pseudogene TRBV3-2) with TRBJ2-7; TRBD1 matches 7 bases. This CDR3 spans 14 amino acids. Looked up from germline, CDR1 is LGHDT and CDR2 is YNNKEL (reference sequence). V lost 4 bases, J lost 5 bases, and 8 bases stayed unmatched. CDR3 bases: TGTGCCAGCAGCCCGACAGGGCTGATCCACGAGCAGTACTTC. It yields the protein CASSPTGLIHEQYF.

The chain uses TRBV29-1 and TRBJ2-1; D may be TRBD2 (6 bases). The ends were cut back, 6 bases at V and 1 base at J, with 16 bases in the middle. This CDR3 contains 15 residues. Germline V gives CDR1 SQVTM, CDR2 ANQGSEA. The CDR3 loop reads CSVSKGTSSYNEQFF. CDR3 bases: TGCAGCGTCTCAAAGGGGACTTCTTCCTACAATGAGCAGTTCTTC.